This TCR beta chain originates from a study of cytomegalovirus exposure and HLA in healthy donors. Researchers ran the PCR with 60 Vbeta and 13 Jbeta primers. Assay: immunoSEQ multiplex PCR; the TCRdb copy retains only in-frame clones and omits some. The data hold around 180,000 clones, with around 81% observed a single time. Germline V gene lookup returns CDR1 SGHRS and CDR2 YFSETQ. The CDR3 contains 14 residues. Trimming took off 0 bases at V and 4 bases at J, with 9 bases between the two ends. This TCR derives from a woman aged 18-35 years in good health and CMV-seropositive. Sequencing was performed on PBMCs. V usage is TRBV5-1 and J usage is TRBJ2-3; D gene unclear. Here the CDR3 DNA reads TGCGCCAGCAGCTTGGGAGGATCATCAGATACGCAGTATTTT. Translating it yields CASSLGGSSDTQYF.